This TCR beta chain was sequenced for a study of identical twins' blood T cells. Study overall: Six alpha and about 6 beta libraries together yielded about 50 million reads.

The J segment lost 10 bases and the V segment lost 0 bases, leaving 9 bases of the junction unmatched. The CDR3 spans 16 residues. CDR1 and CDR2 from the germline V gene are SGDLS and YYNGEE. TCR cDNA libraries came from RNA via a modified published protocol. The authors' processing: Each library had about 2.2 to 3.6 million CDR3 reads and about 100,000 to nearly 550,000 clonotypes. TCRdb reanalysed the 5' RACE reads using MiXCR and keeps one entry per CDR3 protein. Here the V and J calls rest on TCRdb's processing, not on the authors' analysis. The table lists fewer than 450,000 distinct CDR3 sequences, 25% to 35% of them singletons. Reared together, all three twin pairs probably met the same infectious agents and vaccines.

The material sequenced was PBMCs. The chain recombines TRBV9 with TRBJ1-6; 8 nucleotides line up with TRBD1. The TCR comes from a woman aged 18 to 50 in good health. The CDR3 reads CASSVESGTGGSPLHF. CDR3 in DNA: TGTGCCAGCAGCGTAGAATCCGGGACAGGAGGCTCACCCCTCCACTTT.